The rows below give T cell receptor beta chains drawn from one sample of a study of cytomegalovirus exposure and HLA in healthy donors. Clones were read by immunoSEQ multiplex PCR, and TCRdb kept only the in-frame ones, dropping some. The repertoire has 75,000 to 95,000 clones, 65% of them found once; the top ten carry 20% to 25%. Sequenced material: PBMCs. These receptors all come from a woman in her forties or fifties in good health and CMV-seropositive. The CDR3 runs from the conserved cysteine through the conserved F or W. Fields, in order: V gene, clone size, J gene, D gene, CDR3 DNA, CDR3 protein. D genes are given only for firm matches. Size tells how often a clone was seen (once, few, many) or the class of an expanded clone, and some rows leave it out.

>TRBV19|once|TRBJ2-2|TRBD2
TGTGCCAGTAGTATTAGGACTAGCGGGGGGGCGATGAACACCGGGGAGCTGTTTTTT
CASSIRTSGGAMNTGELFF
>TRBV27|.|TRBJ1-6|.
TGTGCCAGCAGTTTACTCAATTCACCCCTCCACTTT
CASSLLNSPLHF
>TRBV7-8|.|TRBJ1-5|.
TGTGCCAGCAGCCCATCAACAGGGTTGGGTGCGGACAATCAGCCCCAGCATTTT
CASSPSTGLGADNQPQHF
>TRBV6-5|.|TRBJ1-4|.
TGTGCCAGCAGTCGGGCAGGGTTGAATGAAAAACTGTTTTTT
CASSRAGLNEKLFF
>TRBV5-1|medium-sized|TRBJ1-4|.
TGCGCCAGCAGCCCCGAGGCTCAACTTAATGAAAAACTGTTTTTT
CASSPEAQLNEKLFF
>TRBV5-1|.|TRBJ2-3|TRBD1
TGCGCCAGCAGGGGGCAGGGGGCCTCAGATACGCAGTATTTT
CASRGQGASDTQYF
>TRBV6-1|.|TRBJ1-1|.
TGTGCCAGCAGTCGGGCGGGCTCGAGGGAAGCTTTCTTT
CASSRAGSREAFF
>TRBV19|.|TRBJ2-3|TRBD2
TGTGCCAGTAGTAGCGGGGGGGCAAATACGCAGTATTTT
CASSSGGANTQYF
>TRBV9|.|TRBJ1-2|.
TGTGCCAGCAGCGTACTCCTGTATGGCTACACCTTC
CASSVLLYGYTF
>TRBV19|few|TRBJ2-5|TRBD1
TGTGCCAGTAGGAGGGGGCTGGAAGAGACCCAGTACTTC
CASRRGLEETQYF
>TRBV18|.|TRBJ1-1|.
TGTGCCAGCTCTCTGGACACTACCAACACTGAAGCTTTCTTT
CASSLDTTNTEAFF
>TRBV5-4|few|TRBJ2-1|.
TGTGCCAGCAGCTTGGGCGGCAATGAGCAGTTCTTC
CASSLGGNEQFF
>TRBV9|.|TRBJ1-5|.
TGTGCCAGCAGCGTAGATCTCAATCAGCCCCAGCATTTT
CASSVDLNQPQHF
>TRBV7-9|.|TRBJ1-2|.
TGTGCCAGCAGCTTAGTAGCGACAGGCTATGGCTACACCTTC
CASSLVATGYGYTF
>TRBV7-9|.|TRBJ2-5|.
TGTGCCAGCAGCGCCCAGGGGGGCCCAGGGGAGACCCAGTACTTC
CASSAQGGPGETQYF
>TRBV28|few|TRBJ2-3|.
TGTGCCAGCAGTTTACAGGGTACGCCAGATACGCAGTATTTT
CASSLQGTPDTQYF
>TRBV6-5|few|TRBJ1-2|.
TGTGCCAGCAGTTACTCGATCCACGCCGAGTCCTATGGCTACACCTTC
CASSYSIHAESYGYTF
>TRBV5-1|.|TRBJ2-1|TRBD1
TGCGCCAGCAGCTTGAGGCCACAGGGGGCGCAGAATGAGCAGTTCTTC
CASSLRPQGAQNEQFF
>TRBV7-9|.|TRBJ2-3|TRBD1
TGTGCCAGCAGTGGGACAGCCTCAGTTACCACAGATACGCAGTATTTT
CASSGTASVTTDTQYF
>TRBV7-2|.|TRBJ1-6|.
TGTGCCAGCAGCTTAGTCCGGTCATATTCACCCCTCCACTTT
CASSLVRSYSPLHF
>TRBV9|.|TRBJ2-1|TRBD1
TGTGCCAGCAGCCCGCGGACAGGGATCAATGAGCAGTTCTTC
CASSPRTGINEQFF
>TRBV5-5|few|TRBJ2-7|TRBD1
TGTGCCAGCAGCCAGACAGGGGACGAGCAGTACTTC
CASSQTGDEQYF
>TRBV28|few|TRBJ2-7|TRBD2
TGTGCCAGCAGTCCCTGGGGGAGCGGGGCCTCCTACGAGCAGTACTTC
CASSPWGSGASYEQYF
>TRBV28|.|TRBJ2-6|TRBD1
TGTGCCAGCCGAAGGACAGGTGGGGCCAACGTCCTGACTTTC
CASRRTGGANVLTF
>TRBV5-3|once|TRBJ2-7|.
TGTGCCAGAAGCCAGACAGTTAGGAGATTCTACGAGCAGTACTTC
CARSQTVRRFYEQYF
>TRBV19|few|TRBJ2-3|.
TGTGCCAGTATGAGTTTGGCAGGGGGCACAGATACGCAGTATTTT
CASMSLAGGTDTQYF
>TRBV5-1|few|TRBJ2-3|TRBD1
TGCGCCAGCAGCTCGACAGGGTTATACACAGATACGCAGTATTTT
CASSSTGLYTDTQYF
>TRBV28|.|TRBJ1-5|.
TGTGCCAGCAGTTTAGGGAACGTTTGGGGAGTCAATCAGCCCCAGCATTTT
CASSLGNVWGVNQPQHF
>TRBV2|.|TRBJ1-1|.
TGTGCCAGCAGTCTTGAGGTTCCGCGCACTGAAGCTTTCTTT
CASSLEVPRTEAFF
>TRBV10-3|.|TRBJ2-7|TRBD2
TGTGCCGGCGGGGGGGCGTCGGGCGAGCAGTACTTC
CAGGGASGEQYF
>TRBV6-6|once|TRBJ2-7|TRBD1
TGTGCCAGCAGTTATCCGGACAGGGGGCTGTACTTC
CASSYPDRGLYF
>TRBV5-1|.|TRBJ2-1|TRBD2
TGCGCCAGCAGCTTGGCGGCGGGGGGCTACAATGAGCAGTTCTTC
CASSLAAGGYNEQFF
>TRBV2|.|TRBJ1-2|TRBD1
TGTGCCAGCAGTGAAGAGGGGGCGGGCTATGGCTACACCTTC
CASSEEGAGYGYTF
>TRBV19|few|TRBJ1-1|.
TGTGCCAGTAGTATTCACGGTAACACTGAAGCTTTCTTT
CASSIHGNTEAFF
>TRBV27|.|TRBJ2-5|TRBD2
TGTGCCAGCAGTGGTTTAGCGGGGGAAGAGACCCAGTACTTC
CASSGLAGEETQYF
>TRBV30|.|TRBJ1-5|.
TGTGCCTGGAGTGTACGGGGTTCGGTGGCAGACAATCAGCCCCAGCATTTT
CAWSVRGSVADNQPQHF
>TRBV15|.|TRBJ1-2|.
TGTGCCACCAGCAGCGAACAGGGAGGGTATGGCTACACCTTC
CATSSEQGGYGYTF
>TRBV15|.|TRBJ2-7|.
TGTGCCACCAGCAACGGCGGGGGCGACTCCTACGAGCAGTACTTC
CATSNGGGDSYEQYF
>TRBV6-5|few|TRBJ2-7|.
TGTGCCAGCAGCTTCGTCCGGGGAATAACCTACGAGCAGTACTTC
CASSFVRGITYEQYF
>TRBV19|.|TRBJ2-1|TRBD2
TGTGCCAGTAGTATGGAGGGACTAGCGGGGGGAAGCAATAAAATGAAGCAGTTCTTC
CASSMEGLAGGSNKMKQFF
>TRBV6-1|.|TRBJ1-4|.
TGTGCCAGCAGTGATCTTATTGGCACAGAGAATGAAAAACTGTTTTTT
CASSDLIGTENEKLFF
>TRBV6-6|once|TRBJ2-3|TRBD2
TGTGCCAGCAGTTGGACTAGCGGCCCCGGAGATACGCAGTATTTT
CASSWTSGPGDTQYF
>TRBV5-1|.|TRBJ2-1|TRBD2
TGCGCCAGCAGCCGACTAGCGGGGGACAATGAGCAGTTCTTC
CASSRLAGDNEQFF
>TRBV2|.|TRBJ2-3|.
TGTGCCAGCAGCCGGGGTTTTAGCACAGATACGCAGTATTTT
CASSRGFSTDTQYF
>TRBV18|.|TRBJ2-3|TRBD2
TGTGCCAGCTCACCGCGGACTAGCGGGGGCCCAGATACGCAGTATTTT
CASSPRTSGGPDTQYF
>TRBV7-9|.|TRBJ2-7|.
TGTTCCAGCAGCTTATCCGGTATCACCTACGAGCAGTACTTC
CSSSLSGITYEQYF
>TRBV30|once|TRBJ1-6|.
TGTGCCTGGTGTTCGGCAGCGCCCGTCTATAATTCACCCCTCCACTTT
CAWCSAAPVYNSPLHF
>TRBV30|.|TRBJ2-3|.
TGTGCCTGTAAGAGGAAAGTCACTACTAGCACAGATACGCAGTATTTT
CACKRKVTTSTDTQYF
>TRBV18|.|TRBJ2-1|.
TGTGCCAGCTCACCAGACAGGATCCCCTACAATGAGCAGTTCTTC
CASSPDRIPYNEQFF
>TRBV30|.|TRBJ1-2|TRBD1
TGTGCCTGGAGGGGACAGGGGAACCCTAACTATGGCTACACCTTC
CAWRGQGNPNYGYTF
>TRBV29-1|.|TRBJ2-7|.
TGCAGCGTTGAAACAGGGATGTACGAGCAGTACTTC
CSVETGMYEQYF
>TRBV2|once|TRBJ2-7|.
TGTGCCAGCAGTACCAGGATCGACTACGAGCAGTACTTC
CASSTRIDYEQYF
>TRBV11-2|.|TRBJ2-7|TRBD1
TGTGCCAGCACCCAGGACAGGCCGAACTACGAGCAGTACTTC
CASTQDRPNYEQYF
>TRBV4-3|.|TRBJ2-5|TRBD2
TGCGCCAGCAGCCAAGATATAGCGGGGGGAGAGGAGACCCAGTACTTC
CASSQDIAGGEETQYF
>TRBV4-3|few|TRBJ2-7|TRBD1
TGCGCCAGCAGCCATGGACAGGGATCGAACGAGCAGTACTTC
CASSHGQGSNEQYF
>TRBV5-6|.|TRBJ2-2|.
TGTGCCAGCAGCCCTTGGAACACCGGGGAGCTGTTTTTT
CASSPWNTGELFF
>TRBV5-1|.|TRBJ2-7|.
TGCGCCAGCAGCTTAGAGGGCGCGTCTACCGAGCAGTACTTC
CASSLEGASTEQYF
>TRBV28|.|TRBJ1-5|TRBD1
TGTGCCAGCAGTGTGGGACAGGGGTATCAGCCCCAGCATTTT
CASSVGQGYQPQHF